The 13 T cell receptor beta chains below were found in one sample sequenced in a study of T cell responses to AZD1222 COVID-19 vaccine. TCRdb keeps only in-frame clones here, not all; method: immunoSEQ multiplex PCR. Of about 120,000 clones listed, 85% to 90% are singletons. The sample here was peripheral blood, taken 28 days after the second AZD1222 dose. All receptors derive from an adult who received the AZD1222 COVID-19 vaccine.

V gene TRBV4-1 combines with J gene TRBJ2-3; 8 bases are a match to TRBD2. With 0 bases clipped from V and 6 bases from J, the junction kept 5 bases outside the gene matches. CDR3 size: 15 residues. Germline V gene lookup returns CDR1 MGHRA and CDR2 YSYEKL. The CDR3 DNA sequence: TGCGCCAGCAGCCAAGAGGCTAGCGGGTTGGATACGCAGTATTTT. Translating gives CASSQEASGLDTQYF.

This clone was counted a single time. The V call is TRBV6-4, the J call TRBJ1-1; D uncertain. CDR1 MRHNA and CDR2 SNTAGT come from the germline V gene. Trimming stripped 2 bases from V and 8 bases from J, with 9 bases between. The CDR3 loop spans 12 amino acids. This CDR3 reads CASSDGVSEAFF. The CDR3 DNA follows: TGTGCCAGCAGTGACGGGGTCAGCGAAGCTTTCTTT.

The CDR3 DNA reads as TGTGCCAGCAGCTTAGGAAAGGGGCCTGGGTCTGGGGCCAACGTCCTGACTTTC. This translates into CASSLGKGPGSGANVLTF. J is TRBJ2-6 and V is TRBV7-8; TRBD1 is a possible D gene (5 bases). This CDR3 region has 18 residues. Trimming cost V 1 base and J 1 base, with 14 bases left between them. Germline CDR1 and CDR2: SGHVS and FQNEAQ.

J is TRBJ1-6 and V is TRBV27; possibly TRBD1 for D (5 bases). Looked up from germline, CDR1 is MNHEY and CDR2 is SMNVEV (reference sequence). V was pared by 6 bases and J by 4 bases, with 10 bases between. The CDR3 is made up of 14 amino acids. This chain's CDR3 is CASSLDRYNSPLHF. In DNA form, the CDR3 reads TGTGCCAGCAGCCTCGACAGATATAATTCACCCCTCCACTTT.

The rearrangement uses TRBV9 and TRBJ2-3, with 8 nucleotides matching TRBD1. The CDR3 runs to 16 residues. The V gene end was trimmed by 0 bases and the J gene end by 4 bases; junction bases not matched to a gene: 7. Germline-derived CDR1 and CDR2 are SGDLS and YYNGEE. CDR3 region: CASSVGWQGAADTQYF. The CDR3 DNA is TGTGCCAGCAGCGTAGGTTGGCAGGGGGCCGCAGATACGCAGTATTTT. The full variable domain, its missing parts supplied by reference TRBV9 and TRBJ2-3, is DSGVTQTPKHLITATGQRVTLRCSPRSGDLSVYWYQQSLDQGLQFLIQYYNGEERAKGNILERFSAQQFPDLHSELNLSSLELGDSALYFCASSVGWQGAADTQYFGPGTRLTVL.

The chain is built from TRBV28 and TRBJ1-2, with 7 bases lining up with TRBD1. The CDR3 covers 15 residues. Germline V CDR1 and CDR2: MDHEN, SYDVKM. V lost 4 bases and J lost 4; bases outside the gene matches: 9. CDR3 in DNA: TGTGCCAGCAGTTCCTCCCAGGGGGAGGGCTATGGCTACACCTTC. As protein: CASSSSQGEGYGYTF.

This clone was found a few times. The J gene is TRBJ1-2, the V gene TRBV3-1 (or the pseudogene TRBV3-2); D possibly corresponds to TRBD1 (5 bases). Germline V gene lookup returns CDR1 LGHDT and CDR2 YNNKEL (reference sequence). The CDR3 runs 12 residues. Trimming stripped 3 bases from V and 8 bases from J, with 10 bases between. The CDR3 bases are TGTGCCAGCAGCCAGGGGCTGAGAGGCTACACCTTC. It codes for CASSQGLRGYTF.

The CDR3 nucleotides read TGTGCCAGCAGGCCAATCGGGCAGGACGGAGCTTTCTTT. This gives the protein CASRPIGQDGAFF. The chain combines TRBV6-5 with TRBJ1-1; D is uncertain. Germline CDR1 MNHEY, CDR2 SVGAGI. With 6 bases removed from V and 10 bases from J, the gap between germline ends came to 18 bases. CDR3 length: 13 residues.

V gene TRBV12-3 or TRBV12-4 combines with J gene TRBJ1-2, with D tentatively TRBD1 (5 bases). Between the trimmed V and J ends, which lost 3 bases and 4 bases, there was a span of 9 bases. The CDR3 runs to 13 residues. For the CDR3, the DNA is TGTGCCAGCAGTTTGCCGGGGACCTATGGCTACACCTTC. Translation: CASSLPGTYGYTF.

This clone is a singleton in its sample. V is TRBV6-2 or TRBV6-3 and J is TRBJ2-1; 8 bases line up with TRBD2. CDR3 length: 15 residues. Germline-derived CDR1 and CDR2 are MNHEY and SVGEGT. The ends lost 2 bases at V and 7 bases at J; junction bases unmatched: 7. CDR3 region: CASSYPTREVNEQFF. The CDR3 nucleotides read TGTGCCAGCAGTTACCCGACGCGGGAGGTAAATGAGCAGTTCTTC.

This clone came up a few times. This chain uses TRBV2 with TRBJ2-1; 9 nucleotides line up with TRBD2. The CDR3 covers 18 residues. Germline CDR1 and CDR2: SNHLY and FYNNEI. V trimming: 6 bases; J trimming: 1 base; junction bases outside the gene matches: 13. CDR3 residues: CASSQERSGSSSYNEQFF. CDR3 in DNA: TGTGCCAGCAGCCAGGAGCGTAGCGGGAGTTCATCCTACAATGAGCAGTTCTTC.

The CDR3 here is CASSEIVSSGTGELFF. Written as DNA, the CDR3 is TGTGCCAGCAGTGAAATAGTGTCTAGCGGCACCGGGGAGCTGTTTTTT. The chain couples TRBV6-1 to TRBJ2-2; 7 bases agree with TRBD2. J was trimmed by 4 bases and V by 2 bases; bases with no gene match: 7. The germline V gene has CDR1 MNHNS and CDR2 SASEGT. The CDR3 runs 16 residues.

Note on this clone: Other nucleotide sequences from this sample produce the same CDR3. The chain recombines TRBV12-3 or TRBV12-4 with TRBJ1-1; D gene ambiguous. This CDR3 has 11 residues. The ends were cut back, 6 bases at V and 4 bases at J, with 6 bases in the middle. The chain's CDR3 is CASSLSTEAFF. CDR3 sequence (DNA): TGTGCCAGCAGCCTCAGCACTGAAGCTTTCTTT.